One sample yielded the 10 T cell receptor beta chains listed below, sequenced in a study of T cell responses to AZD1222 COVID-19 vaccine. The table came from immunoSEQ multiplex PCR; TCRdb's copy has only in-frame clones and leaves some out. The sample records about 100,000 clones, around 87% being singletons. Sequences were derived from peripheral blood, sampled on day 0 of MenACWY control vaccination. These TCRs come from an adult in good health.

J is TRBJ1-1 and V is TRBV18; D perhaps matches TRBD1 (5 bases). The length of the CDR3 is 14 residues. Trimming took 3 bases from V and 6 from J, leaving 14 bases between them. Germline CDR1 is KGHSH and CDR2 is LQKENI. DNA of the CDR3: TGTGCCAGCTCACCTATGGAGAGGGGACCTGAAGCTTTCTTT. Translated, it gives CASSPMERGPEAFF.

This chain connects TRBV3-1 (or the pseudogene TRBV3-2) to TRBJ1-2; D call uncertain. The CDR3 is 14 amino acids. Germline CDR1 LGHDT, CDR2 YNNKEL (reference sequence). The V and J ends lost 4 bases and 4 bases respectively, with 13 bases between them. CDR3 nucleotides: TGTGCCAGCAGCCCGTCGTACGGCGGCTATGGCTACACCTTC. This translates into CASSPSYGGYGYTF.

The V call is TRBV7-8, the J call TRBJ2-5; a possible D gene is TRBD2 (6 bases). The CDR3 contains 14 residues. Trimming pared 1 base from V and 0 bases from J, leaving 6 bases between. Germline assignment: CDR1 SGHVS and CDR2 FQNEAQ. CDR3 sequence (DNA): TGTGCCAGCAGCTTAGGACTAGACCAAGAGACCCAGTACTTC. Translated, it gives CASSLGLDQETQYF. The whole variable domain, filled in from reference TRBV7-8 and TRBJ2-5, reads GAGVSQSPRYKVAKRGQDVALRCDPISGHVSLFWYQQALGQGPEFLTYFQNEAQLDKSGLPSDRFFAERPEGSVSTLKIQRTQQEDSAVYLCASSLGLDQETQYFGPGTRLLVL.

The J gene is TRBJ2-7, the V gene TRBV28, with 7 bases aligning to TRBD2. V shed 5 bases, J shed 3 bases, and the junction held 7 bases outside the gene matches. Germline lookup yields CDR1 MDHEN and CDR2 SYDVKM. The CDR3 is made up of 14 amino acids. DNA of the CDR3: TGTGCCAGCAGTGGAGAGGGGAGGGGCTACGAGCAGTACTTC. It specifies CASSGEGRGYEQYF. Filled out from reference TRBV28 and TRBJ2-7, the complete variable domain reads DVKVTQSSRYLVKRTGEKVFLECVQDMDHENMFWYRQDPGLGLRLIYFSYDVKMKEKGDIPEGYSVSREKKERFSLILESASTNQTSMYLCASSGEGRGYEQYFGPGTRLTVT.

The CDR3 protein is CASRSSGRGGNEQFF. The CDR3 region has the DNA TGCGCCAGCAGATCGAGCGGGAGAGGGGGCAATGAGCAGTTCTTC. This chain joins TRBV5-1 and TRBJ2-1; 8 positions agree with TRBD2. V shed 5 bases, J shed 6 bases, and the junction held 10 bases outside the gene matches. Per the germline V gene, CDR1 is SGHRS and CDR2 is YFSETQ. CDR3 length: 15 amino acids.

CDR3 in DNA: TGTGCCAGCACCCGAACGGGGACAGATACGCAGTATTTT. Residues: CASTRTGTDTQYF. J is TRBJ2-3 and V is TRBV7-9; D might be TRBD2 (5 bases). Trimming took 7 bases from V and 3 from J, leaving 11 bases between them. Per the germline V gene, CDR1 is SEHNR and CDR2 is FQNEAQ (reference sequence). The CDR3 is 13 amino acids.

The genes are TRBV4-1 and TRBJ2-3, with D possibly being TRBD2 (7 bases). The CDR3 is 15 amino acids. The germline V gene encodes CDR1 MGHRA and CDR2 YSYEKL. Trimming left V 6 bases short and J 5 bases short, with 18 bases between. CDR3 sequence: CASSQRGGTVDTQYF. The CDR3 region has the DNA TGCGCCAGCAGTCAAAGGGGGGGAACGGTAGATACGCAGTATTTT.

CDR3 nucleotide sequence: TGTGCCAGCAGCCAAAATCAGAGGGGGAGAGGGTACGAGCAGTACTTC. It is translated as CASSQNQRGRGYEQYF. The chain uses TRBV3-1 (or the pseudogene TRBV3-2) and TRBJ2-7; possible D gene TRBD1, 6 bases. CDR3 length equals 16 residues. With 2 bases removed from V and 4 bases from J, the gap between germline ends came to 18 bases. Germline-derived CDR1 and CDR2 are LGHDT and YNNKEL (reference sequence).

The chain is built from TRBV5-1 and TRBJ1-2, with TRBD1 matching over 7 bases. The CDR3 consists of 14 residues. The germline V gene encodes CDR1 SGHRS and CDR2 YFSETQ. V lost 0 bases, J lost 5 bases, and 4 bases stayed unmatched. For the CDR3, the DNA is TGCGCCAGCAGCTTGGGACAGGGACCTTATGGCTACACCTTC. This translates into CASSLGQGPYGYTF.

This chain uses TRBV20-1 with TRBJ2-3, with D possibly TRBD2 on 6 matching bases. V dropped 3 bases and J dropped 5 bases, with 21 bases sitting between them. The CDR3 has 16 amino acids. Germline lookup yields CDR1 DFQATT and CDR2 SNEGSKA (reference sequence). The CDR3 here is CSASPSGGGAQDTQYF. Written as DNA, the CDR3 is TGCAGTGCTAGTCCCAGCGGTGGAGGGGCCCAAGATACGCAGTATTTT.